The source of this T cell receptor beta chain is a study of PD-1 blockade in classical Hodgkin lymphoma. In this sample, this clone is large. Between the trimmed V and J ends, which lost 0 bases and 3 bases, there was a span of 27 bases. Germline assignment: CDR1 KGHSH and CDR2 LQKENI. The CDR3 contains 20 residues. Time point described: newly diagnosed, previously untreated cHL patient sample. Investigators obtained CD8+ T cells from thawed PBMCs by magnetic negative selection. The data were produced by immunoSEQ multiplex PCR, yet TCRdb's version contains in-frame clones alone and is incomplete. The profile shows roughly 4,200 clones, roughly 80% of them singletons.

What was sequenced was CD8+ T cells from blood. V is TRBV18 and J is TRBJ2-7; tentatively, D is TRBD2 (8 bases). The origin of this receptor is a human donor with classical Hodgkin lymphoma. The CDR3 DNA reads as TGTGCCAGCTCACCACCAGGAGGACAGGTCTTTCCGGGAGGGATCTACGAGCAGTACTTC. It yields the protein CASSPPGGQVFPGGIYEQYF.